A selection of T cell receptor beta chains follows, all from one sample in a study of blood T cell repertoires in COVID-19. The method was immunoSEQ multiplex PCR; TCRdb's version includes in-frame clones alone and lacks a portion of them. The sample contains about 74,000 clones, 75% to 80% of which appear only once. The sequencing input was peripheral blood. Receptors were obtained from a human donor in a cohort sampled during active COVID-19. Each CDR3 is given with its conserved first and last residue. The D gene is left open where the match is weak. Clone sizes are given selectively: once, few, many, or a class where the clone is expanded.

CDR3	DNA	V	D	J	length	size
CASSPLGQGARNEQFF	TGTGCCAGCTCACCATTGGGACAGGGGGCTCGGAATGAGCAGTTCTTC	TRBV18	TRBD1	TRBJ2-1	16	NA
CASRKRTEVDGYTF	TGTGCCAGCAGGAAGCGGACAGAGGTTGACGGCTACACCTTC	TRBV5-4	NA	TRBJ1-2	14	NA
CASDRGGKLFF	TGTGCCAGCGACCGGGGGGGAAAACTGTTTTTT	TRBV19	NA	TRBJ1-4	11	NA
CAISVEAGLSNEQFF	TGTGCCATCAGTGTCGAGGCCGGACTTTCCAATGAGCAGTTCTTC	TRBV10-3	NA	TRBJ2-1	15	few
CASREGLAGGINEQFF	TGTGCCAGCAGAGAGGGGCTAGCGGGAGGTATAAATGAGCAGTTCTTC	TRBV2	TRBD2	TRBJ2-1	16	NA
CASSRRDRPYEQYF	TGTGCCAGCAGTCGCCGGGACAGGCCCTACGAGCAGTACTTC	TRBV28	TRBD1	TRBJ2-7	14	NA
CASSGVNEQFF	TGTGCCAGCAGTGGTGTAAATGAGCAGTTCTTC	TRBV2	NA	TRBJ2-1	11	NA
CASSVAGGPGEQYF	TGTGCCAGCAGTGTAGCGGGAGGGCCTGGCGAGCAGTACTTC	TRBV3-1/TRBV3-2	TRBD2	TRBJ2-7	14	NA
CASSPGTSGTYEQYF	TGCGCCAGCAGCCCTGGGACTAGCGGGACTTACGAGCAGTACTTC	TRBV4-1	TRBD2	TRBJ2-7	15	NA
CASKSNSGSSSYEQYF	TGTGCCAGCAAATCAAATAGCGGGAGCAGCTCCTACGAGCAGTACTTC	TRBV2	TRBD2	TRBJ2-7	16	once
CASSARDRNSYEQYF	TGTGCCAGCAGCGCCCGGGACAGGAACTCCTACGAGCAGTACTTC	TRBV9	TRBD1	TRBJ2-7	15	NA
CSVEDYIPVDTQYF	TGCAGCGTTGAAGATTATATCCCAGTGGATACGCAGTATTTT	TRBV29-1	NA	TRBJ2-3	14	NA
CASSLGRSTTYEQYF	TGCGCCAGCAGCTTGGGCCGGTCAACGACCTACGAGCAGTACTTC	TRBV5-1	NA	TRBJ2-7	15	NA
CASSGTGGGNYGYTF	TGTGCCAGCAGCGGGACAGGGGGCGGGAACTATGGCTACACCTTC	TRBV9	TRBD1	TRBJ1-2	15	few
CASRLTGNSYEQYF	TGTGCCAGCAGATTAACGGGGAACTCCTACGAGCAGTACTTC	TRBV6-6	NA	TRBJ2-7	14	NA
CASRIGTSGSHEQFF	TGCGCCAGCAGGATCGGGACTAGCGGGTCACATGAGCAGTTCTTC	TRBV5-1	TRBD2	TRBJ2-1	15	NA
CASAAGTGAYEQYF	TGTGCCAGCGCGGCCGGGACAGGAGCCTACGAGCAGTACTTC	TRBV2	TRBD1	TRBJ2-7	14	NA
CASSLELDHYEQYF	TGTGCCAGCAGCTTAGAACTAGACCACTACGAGCAGTACTTC	TRBV7-2	NA	TRBJ2-7	14	NA
CASSLWTGVQETQYF	TGCGCCAGCAGCTTGTGGACAGGGGTCCAAGAGACCCAGTACTTC	TRBV5-1	TRBD1	TRBJ2-5	15	NA
CASSSLQRQAQYF	TGTGCCAGCAGCTCCCTTCAAAGGCAGGCCCAGTACTTC	TRBV5-8	NA	TRBJ2-5	13	NA
CASSLRGDSGNTIYF	TGCGCCAGCAGCTTGAGGGGTGACTCTGGAAACACCATATATTTT	TRBV5-1	NA	TRBJ1-3	15	NA
CAWSVQGQANTEAFF	TGTGCCTGGAGTGTACAGGGGCAGGCGAACACTGAAGCTTTCTTT	TRBV30	TRBD1	TRBJ1-1	15	once
CASSQLNYEQYF	TGTGCCAGCAGTCAACTTAACTACGAGCAGTACTTC	TRBV2	NA	TRBJ2-7	12	many
CASSPGLAGSTDTQYF	TGTGCCAGCAGTCCCGGACTAGCGGGAAGTACAGATACGCAGTATTTT	TRBV2	TRBD2	TRBJ2-3	16	NA
CASSETKAGVGTGELFF	TGTGCCAGCAGTGAAACCAAAGCGGGAGTAGGAACCGGGGAGCTGTTTTTT	TRBV2	TRBD2	TRBJ2-2	17	NA
CASSSQTGITDTQYF	TGTGCCAGCAGCTCTCAGACAGGGATCACAGATACGCAGTATTTT	TRBV7-8	TRBD1	TRBJ2-3	15	once
CASSWRLAGGGETQYF	TGTGCCAGCAGCTGGAGACTAGCGGGAGGGGGTGAGACCCAGTACTTC	TRBV7-2	TRBD2	TRBJ2-5	16	few
CASSLGGGWSGANVLTF	TGTGCCAGCAGCTTGGGGGGCGGCTGGTCTGGGGCCAACGTCCTGACTTTC	TRBV5-4	NA	TRBJ2-6	17	NA
CSVQGTNEKLFF	TGCAGCGTCCAGGGTACTAATGAAAAACTGTTTTTT	TRBV29-1	NA	TRBJ1-4	12	NA
CASSQDRRGGQETQYF	TGTGCCAGCAGCCAAGATCGGCGCGGGGGTCAAGAGACCCAGTACTTC	TRBV3-1/TRBV3-2	TRBD2	TRBJ2-5	16	NA
CASSPQGAPETQYF	TGTGCCAGCTCACCGCAGGGGGCTCCAGAGACCCAGTACTTC	TRBV18	TRBD1	TRBJ2-5	14	few
CASSLTGGLGNQPQHF	TGCGCCAGCAGCCTCACAGGGGGCTTGGGCAATCAGCCCCAGCATTTT	TRBV5-1	TRBD1	TRBJ1-5	16	NA
CASSQGEKDRGNQPQHF	TGCGCCAGCAGCCAAGGTGAGAAAGACAGGGGGAATCAGCCCCAGCATTTT	TRBV4-1	TRBD1	TRBJ1-5	17	NA
CASSDITGTGEKLFF	TGTGCCAGCAGTGATATAACAGGGACGGGTGAAAAACTGTTTTTT	TRBV6-1	NA	TRBJ1-4	15	NA
CASSLSFDSYEQYF	TGTGCCAGCAGCTTATCGTTTGACAGCTACGAGCAGTACTTC	TRBV7-6	NA	TRBJ2-7	14	NA
CSVPPSGRINNEQFF	TGCAGCGTTCCGCCTAGCGGGAGGATCAACAATGAGCAGTTCTTC	TRBV29-1	TRBD2	TRBJ2-1	15	NA
CASTPGTLYEQYF	TGTGCCAGCACCCCTGGGACTTTATACGAGCAGTACTTC	TRBV28	NA	TRBJ2-7	13	NA
CASSLDSPASSYGYTF	TGTGCCAGCAGCTTGGACAGTCCCGCGTCTAGCTATGGCTACACCTTC	TRBV7-2	NA	TRBJ1-2	16	many
CASRSDTIQQQYF	TGTGCCAGCAGATCCGACACCATTCAACAACAGTACTTC	TRBV2	NA	TRBJ2-7	13	few
CASSKGTGDHGYTF	TGTGCCAGCAGCAAGGGGACAGGGGATCATGGCTACACCTTC	TRBV6-5	TRBD1	TRBJ1-2	14	NA
CSVVSGGTLDEQYF	TGCAGCGTTGTTTCAGGGGGGACACTCGACGAGCAGTACTTC	TRBV29-1	NA	TRBJ2-7	14	few
CASSERGTRRTIYF	TGTGCCAGCAGTGAAAGGGGGACCCGCCGCACCATATATTTT	TRBV6-1	NA	TRBJ1-3	14	NA
CASRRDSYNSPLHF	TGTGCCAGCAGAAGGGACAGTTATAATTCACCCCTCCACTTT	TRBV5-6	TRBD1	TRBJ1-6	14	NA
CASSVGLAGGENEQFF	TGTGCCAGCAGCGTGGGACTAGCGGGAGGGGAGAATGAGCAGTTCTTC	TRBV7-7	TRBD2	TRBJ2-1	16	NA
CASSHGTSGKNEQFF	TGTGCCAGCAGCCATGGGACTAGCGGGAAGAATGAGCAGTTCTTC	TRBV11-3	TRBD2	TRBJ2-1	15	few
CASSRTSGSYEQYF	TGCGCCAGCAGCCGAACTAGCGGTTCCTACGAGCAGTACTTC	TRBV10-2	TRBD2	TRBJ2-7	14	NA
CASGGRVNTGELFF	TGTGCCAGCGGAGGGCGGGTGAACACCGGGGAGCTGTTTTTT	TRBV6-5	NA	TRBJ2-2	14	NA
CASSSYVSSGVSGELFF	TGCGCCAGCAGTTCCTACGTGTCTAGCGGGGTCTCTGGGGAGCTGTTTTTT	TRBV5-1	TRBD2	TRBJ2-2	17	NA
CASSLPQGSNTEAFF	TGTGCCAGCAGTTTACCTCAGGGTTCAAACACTGAAGCTTTCTTT	TRBV28	NA	TRBJ1-1	15	NA
CASSPPSGRKNTEAFF	TGTGCCAGCAGCCCCCCCAGCGGGCGGAAGAACACTGAAGCTTTCTTT	TRBV7-9	NA	TRBJ1-1	16	many
CASILGASGDYEQYF	TGTGCCAGCATACTCGGGGCTAGCGGGGACTACGAGCAGTACTTC	TRBV7-9	TRBD2	TRBJ2-7	15	NA
CASSPSSYEQYF	TGTGCCAGCAGCCCGAGCTCCTACGAGCAGTACTTC	TRBV11-1	NA	TRBJ2-7	12	NA
CASSPPVDGRFETQYF	TGTGCCAGCTCACCACCGGTGGACGGGAGATTTGAGACCCAGTACTTC	TRBV18	NA	TRBJ2-5	16	NA
CAISPLREGTYNEQFF	TGTGCCATCAGCCCCCTTCGGGAGGGGACCTACAATGAGCAGTTCTTC	TRBV10-3	TRBD2	TRBJ2-1	16	NA
CASSFGGVTGELFF	TGTGCCAGCAGCTTCGGGGGAGTCACCGGGGAGCTGTTTTTT	TRBV5-8	NA	TRBJ2-2	14	once